This paragraph reports one T cell receptor (beta chain). This same CDR3 is encoded by further DNA sequences in the sample. The data were obtained in a study of shared clonotypes between healthy human individuals. Naivety among CD8 cells was defined by CD45RO negativity and positive CCR7 selection, thereby excluding terminally differentiated effector memory CD45RA+ cells. This CDR3 has 14 residues. Germline V lookup: CDR1 SGHRS, CDR2 YFSETQ. V lost 2 bases and J 1 base, leaving 10 bases between the germline ends. Profiled with immunoSEQ multiplex PCR; TCRdb holds only in-frame clones, not every one. Of nearly 2 million clones listed, about 95% are singletons.

This sequence was found in a man in his late teens or twenties in good health. The sample consisted of naive CD8+ T cells sorted from blood. The chain joins TRBV5-1 to TRBJ2-7, with D hard to call. CDR3 in DNA: TGCGCCAGCAGCTTTACGACTGGGTCCTACGAGCAGTACTTC. Encoded protein: CASSFTTGSYEQYF.